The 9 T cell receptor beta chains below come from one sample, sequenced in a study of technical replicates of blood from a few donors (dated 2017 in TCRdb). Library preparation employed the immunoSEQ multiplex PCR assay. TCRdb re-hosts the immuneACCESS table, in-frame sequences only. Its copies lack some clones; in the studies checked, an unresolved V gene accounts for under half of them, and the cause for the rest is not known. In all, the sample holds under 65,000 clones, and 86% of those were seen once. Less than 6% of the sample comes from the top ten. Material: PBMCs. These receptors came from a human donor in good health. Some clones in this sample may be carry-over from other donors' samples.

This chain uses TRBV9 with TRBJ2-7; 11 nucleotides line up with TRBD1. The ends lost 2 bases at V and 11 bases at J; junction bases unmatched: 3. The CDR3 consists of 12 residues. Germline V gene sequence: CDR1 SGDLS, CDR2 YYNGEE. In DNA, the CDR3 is TGTGCCAGCAGCGTGGACAGGGGGCAGAAGTACTTC. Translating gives CASSVDRGQKYF.

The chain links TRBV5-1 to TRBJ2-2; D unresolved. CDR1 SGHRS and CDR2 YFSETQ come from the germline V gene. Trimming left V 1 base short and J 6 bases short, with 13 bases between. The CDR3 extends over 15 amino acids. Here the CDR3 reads CASSLSGQSAGELFF. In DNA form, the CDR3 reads TGCGCCAGCAGCTTGAGTGGCCAAAGCGCCGGGGAGCTGTTTTTT.

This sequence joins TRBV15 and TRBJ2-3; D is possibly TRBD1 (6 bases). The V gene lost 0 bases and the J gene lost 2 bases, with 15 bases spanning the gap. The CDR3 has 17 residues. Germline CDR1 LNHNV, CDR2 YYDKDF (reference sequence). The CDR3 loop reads CATSREIGGKITDTQYF. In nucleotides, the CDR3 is TGTGCCACCAGCAGAGAGATAGGGGGAAAAATCACAGATACGCAGTATTTT. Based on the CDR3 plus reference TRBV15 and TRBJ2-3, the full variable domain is DAMVIQNPRYQVTQFGKPVTLSCSQTLNHNVMYWYQQKSSQAPKLLFHYYDKDFNNEADTPDNFQSRRPNTSFCFLDIRSPGLGDTAMYLCATSREIGGKITDTQYFGPGTRLTVL.

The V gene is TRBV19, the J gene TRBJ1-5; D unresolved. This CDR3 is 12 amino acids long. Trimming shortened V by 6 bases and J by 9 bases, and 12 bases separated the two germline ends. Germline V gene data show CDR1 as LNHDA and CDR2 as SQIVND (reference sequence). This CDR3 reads CASRQALGPQHF. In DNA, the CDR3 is TGTGCCAGTAGGCAGGCCTTGGGGCCCCAGCATTTT.

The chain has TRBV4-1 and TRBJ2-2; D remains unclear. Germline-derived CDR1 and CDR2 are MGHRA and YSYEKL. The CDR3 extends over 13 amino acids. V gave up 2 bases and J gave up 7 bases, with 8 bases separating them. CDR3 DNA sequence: TGCGCCAGCAGCCAATCTGGGCTCGGGGAGCTGTTTTTT. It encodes CASSQSGLGELFF.

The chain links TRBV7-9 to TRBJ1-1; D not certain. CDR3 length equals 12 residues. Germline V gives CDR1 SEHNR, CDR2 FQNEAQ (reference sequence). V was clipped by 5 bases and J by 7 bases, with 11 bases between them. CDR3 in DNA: TGTGCCAGCAGCGAAACCCGGGGTGAAGCTTTCTTT. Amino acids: CASSETRGEAFF.

The CDR3 sequence: CASSLLRGPYNSPLHF. For the CDR3, the DNA is TGTGCCAGCAGCTTACTTAGGGGCCCGTATAATTCACCCCTCCACTTT. This chain connects TRBV7-2 to TRBJ1-6, with D maybe TRBD1 (5 bases). V was pared by 2 bases and J by 4 bases, with 12 bases between. Germline assignment: CDR1 SGHTA and CDR2 FQGNSA. The length of the CDR3 is 16 residues.

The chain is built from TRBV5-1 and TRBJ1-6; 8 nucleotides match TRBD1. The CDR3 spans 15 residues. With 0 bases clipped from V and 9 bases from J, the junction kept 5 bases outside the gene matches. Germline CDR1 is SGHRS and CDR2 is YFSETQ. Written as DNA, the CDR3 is TGCGCCAGCAGCTTGGAGCGGCAGGGGGCTTCACCCCTCCACTTT. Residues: CASSLERQGASPLHF.

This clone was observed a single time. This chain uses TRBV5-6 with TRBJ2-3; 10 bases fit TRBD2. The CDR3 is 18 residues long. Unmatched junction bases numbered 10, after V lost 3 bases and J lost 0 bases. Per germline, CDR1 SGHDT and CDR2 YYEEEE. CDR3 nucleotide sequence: TGTGCCAGCAGCTCGATAGCGGGGGGCCAACCGAGCACAGATACGCAGTATTTT. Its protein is CASSSIAGGQPSTDTQYF.